This TCR beta chain was sequenced in a study of CD8 T cell repertoires and HIV-1 epitope variants. Study as a whole: Twenty-five autologous and known Gag and Nef epitope variant peptides each stimulated T cells separately. Controls included no peptide, Ebola AY9 epitope, and a CMV, EBV, flu pool. Epitopes were three Gag families plus Nef HW9 and YT9. The baseline condition was 1M T cells left uncultured.

The CDR3 length is 14 residues. V dropped 3 bases and J dropped 0; count of bases not matched to a gene: 1. The germline gives CDR1 MNHEY, CDR2 SMNVEV (reference sequence). Details on this clone: Its antigen remains unknown.

The table came from immunoSEQ multiplex PCR; TCRdb's copy has only in-frame clones and leaves some out. The table lists 4,500 to 7,000 clones, roughly three fifths of them singletons. The sequenced material came from cultured CD8+ T cells derived from PBMCs. The clonotype was recovered from a male donor with HIV. The chain is built from TRBV27 and TRBJ1-2; 7 bases are a match to TRBD1. CDR3 nucleotide sequence: TGTGCCAGCAGTTTGACAGGGTCTAACTATGGCTACACCTTC. Its translation is CASSLTGSNYGYTF.